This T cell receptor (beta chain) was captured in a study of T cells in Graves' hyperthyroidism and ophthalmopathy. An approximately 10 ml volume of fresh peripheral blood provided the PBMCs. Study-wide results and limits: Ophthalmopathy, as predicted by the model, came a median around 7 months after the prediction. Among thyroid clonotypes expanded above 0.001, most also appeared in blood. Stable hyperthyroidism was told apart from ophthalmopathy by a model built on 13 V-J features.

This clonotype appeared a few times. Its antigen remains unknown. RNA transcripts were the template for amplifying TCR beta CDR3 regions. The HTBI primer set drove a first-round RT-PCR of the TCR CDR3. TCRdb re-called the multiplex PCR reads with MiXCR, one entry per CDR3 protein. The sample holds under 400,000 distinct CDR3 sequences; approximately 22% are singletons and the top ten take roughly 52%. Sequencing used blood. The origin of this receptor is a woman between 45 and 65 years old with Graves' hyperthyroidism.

The CDR3 spells CASSTRPTNEQFF. The CDR3, as DNA: TGTGCCAGCAGCACCAGGCCTACAAATGAGCAGTTCTTC. The chain joins TRBV7-6 to TRBJ2-1; no reliable D call. CDR3 length: 13 amino acids. The V and J ends lost 5 bases and 7 bases respectively, with 12 bases between them. Per germline, CDR1 SGHVS and CDR2 FNYEAQ.